The 26 T cell receptor beta chains below come from one sample, sequenced in a study of blood T cell repertoires in COVID-19. Clones were read by immunoSEQ multiplex PCR, and TCRdb kept only the in-frame ones, dropping some. The sample lists about 170,000 clones; roughly 90% were seen once. Sequenced sample: peripheral blood. Source of these receptors: a man aged 25 to 45 with COVID-19, enrolled during active disease.

V and J are TRBV13 and TRBJ2-3; perhaps TRBD2 as D (5 bases). CDR1 is PRHDT and CDR2 is FYEKMQ in the germline V gene (reference sequence). V was clipped by 4 bases and J by 0 bases, with 8 bases between them. This CDR3 region has 14 residues. The CDR3 DNA reads TGTGCCAGCAGCTCCGGACTGAGCACAGATACGCAGTATTTT. Translating it yields CASSSGLSTDTQYF. Full variable domain (outside the CDR3, taken from reference TRBV13 and TRBJ2-3): AAGVIQSPRHLIKEKRETATLKCYPIPRHDTVYWYQQGPGQDPQFLISFYEKMQSDKGSIPDRFSAQQFSDYHSELNMSSLELGDSALYFCASSSGLSTDTQYFGPGTRLTVL.

V usage is TRBV24-1 and J usage is TRBJ2-3, with a weak D call TRBD2 (5 bases). V shed 5 bases and J shed 5 bases, with 22 bases lying between them. This CDR3 comprises 17 residues. Looked up from germline, CDR1 is KGHDR and CDR2 is SFDVKD. The CDR3 DNA sequence: TGTGCCACCAGTGTCCCCGCGGGCCAAAAGCCAGGAGATACGCAGTATTTT. Translation: CATSVPAGQKPGDTQYF.

The V and J genes are TRBV7-8 and TRBJ1-2; D possibly corresponds to TRBD1 (5 bases). The V and J ends lost 4 bases and 4 bases respectively, with 16 bases between them. Germline lookup yields CDR1 SGHVS and CDR2 FQNEAQ. The CDR3 length is 15 residues. The CDR3 spells CASSSPGGGSYGYTF. The CDR3 bases are TGTGCCAGCAGCTCCCCGGGGGGAGGTTCCTATGGCTACACCTTC. Together with reference TRBV7-8 and TRBJ1-2, the CDR3 gives the full variable domain: GAGVSQSPRYKVAKRGQDVALRCDPISGHVSLFWYQQALGQGPEFLTYFQNEAQLDKSGLPSDRFFAERPEGSVSTLKIQRTQQEDSAVYLCASSSPGGGSYGYTFGSGTRLTVV.

V gene TRBV7-2 combines with J gene TRBJ2-1, with 10 nucleotides matching TRBD1. This CDR3 has 14 amino acids. V trimming: 5 bases; J trimming: 3 bases; junction bases outside the gene matches: 1. Looked up from germline, CDR1 is SGHTA and CDR2 is FQGNSA. The CDR3 protein is CASSGDRGYNEQFF. The DNA for the CDR3 is TGTGCCAGCAGCGGGGACAGGGGCTACAATGAGCAGTTCTTC.

The CDR3 bases are TGTGCCAGCAGCTTAGAGGGTTGGGGAGGGATCCCTGAAGCTTTCTTT. Protein sequence: CASSLEGWGGIPEAFF. J is TRBJ1-1 and V is TRBV7-8; no firm D call. From germline, CDR1 is SGHVS and CDR2 FQNEAQ. V was cut by 1 base and J by 6 bases, with 18 bases left in between. This CDR3 comprises 16 residues.

The V call is TRBV19, the J call TRBJ1-1, with D unresolved. The CDR3 sequence is 13 residues long. Trimming cost V 4 bases and J 1 base, with 7 bases left between them. Germline CDR1 is LNHDA and CDR2 is SQIVND (reference sequence). The CDR3 coding sequence is TGTGCCAGTAGTACAACAAAGAACACTGAAGCTTTCTTT. Protein: CASSTTKNTEAFF.

This chain links TRBV7-3 with TRBJ1-1; 8 bases align to TRBD1. The germline CDR1 and CDR2 sequences are SGHTA and FQGTGA. The CDR3 is made up of 13 amino acids. V lost 5 bases and J lost 4; bases outside the gene matches: 3. The CDR3 loop reads CASSLDRGTEAFF. Here the CDR3 DNA reads TGTGCCAGCAGCCTAGACAGGGGCACTGAAGCTTTCTTT.

V usage is TRBV11-2 and J usage is TRBJ2-4; weak D call: TRBD1 (6 bases). Germline V lookup: CDR1 SGHAT, CDR2 FQNNGV. The CDR3 spans 14 residues. The V end was cut by 5 bases, the J end by 4 bases, with 12 bases between. CDR3 nucleotides: TGTGCCAGCAGCCCCCGGACAGCGAAAAACATTCAGTACTTC. Translation: CASSPRTAKNIQYF.

This chain connects TRBV10-3 to TRBJ1-5; 9 bases map to TRBD1. After removal of 4 bases from V and 4 bases from J, the junction contained 2 bases not matched to a gene. The CDR3 extends over 14 amino acids. Germline V gene data show CDR1 as ENHRY and CDR2 as SYGVKD. Here the CDR3 DNA reads TGTGCCATCAGTGCCGACAGGGGGAATCAGCCCCAGCATTTT. Protein product: CAISADRGNQPQHF.

This sequence joins TRBV19 and TRBJ2-1; TRBD1 might be the D (6 bases). This CDR3 contains 13 residues. The V end was cut by 5 bases, the J end by 6 bases, with 11 bases between. Germline-derived CDR1 and CDR2 are LNHDA and SQIVND (reference sequence). In DNA form, the CDR3 reads TGTGCCAGTAGTTTAACAGGGCGCAATGAGCAGTTCTTC. It specifies CASSLTGRNEQFF.

V is TRBV9 and J is TRBJ2-7, with no clear D. CDR3 length equals 14 residues. CDR1 and CDR2 from the germline V gene are SGDLS and YYNGEE. The V end lost 0 bases, the J end lost 6 bases, and 13 bases lay between the germline ends. Here the CDR3 DNA reads TGTGCCAGCAGCGTAGCAAGGTCTTGGAGCGAGCAGTACTTC. This codes for CASSVARSWSEQYF.

The rearrangement joins TRBV11-2 to TRBJ2-1; 13 bases agree with TRBD2. CDR1 is SGHAT, CDR2 FQNNGV, per germline. J was trimmed by 0 bases and V by 6 bases; bases with no gene match: 11. CDR3 size: 19 residues. The CDR3 sequence: CASRSGLAGLRSSYNEQFF. CDR3 bases: TGTGCCAGCAGATCGGGACTAGCGGGGCTACGGAGCTCCTACAATGAGCAGTTCTTC.

The rearrangement uses TRBV5-5 and TRBJ2-7; 8 positions agree with TRBD1. Trimming cost V 2 bases and J 0 bases; bases outside gene matches: 4. Germline CDR1 SGHKS, CDR2 YYEKEE (reference sequence). The CDR3 length is 15 residues. The CDR3 loop reads CASSFSGGPSYEQYF. The CDR3 DNA sequence: TGTGCCAGCAGCTTCTCAGGGGGCCCCTCCTACGAGCAGTACTTC.

This sequence joins TRBV5-4 and TRBJ2-3; 12 bases map to TRBD2. This CDR3 comprises 16 residues. V gave up 2 bases and J gave up 5 bases; unmatched junction bases: 6. The V gene's germline CDR1 is SGHNT and CDR2 YYREEE (reference sequence). The CDR3 nucleotides read TGTGCCAGCAGCTTAGAAACTAGCGGGGGGCAAGATACGCAGTATTTT. It is translated as CASSLETSGGQDTQYF.

The chain recombines TRBV5-8 with TRBJ2-6; D unresolved. V was trimmed by 4 bases and J by 0 bases, leaving 8 bases between them. This CDR3 has 15 residues. Germline-derived CDR1 and CDR2 are SGHTS and YDEGEE. CDR3 sequence (DNA): TGTGCCAGCAGCCCTCCTTACTCTGGGGCCAACGTCCTGACTTTC. Amino acids: CASSPPYSGANVLTF.

V and J are TRBV29-1 and TRBJ1-2; D gene unclear. Germline CDR1 is SQVTM and CDR2 is ANQGSEA. With 1 base removed from V and 4 bases from J, the gap between germline ends came to 25 bases. The CDR3 spans 18 residues. The CDR3 reads CSVEAATSLFGNSYGYTF. Here the CDR3 DNA reads TGCAGCGTTGAAGCCGCCACCAGCTTGTTCGGGAATAGCTATGGCTACACCTTC. Using reference TRBV29-1 and TRBJ1-2 for the parts outside the CDR3, the full variable domain is SAVISQKPSRDICQRGTSLTIQCQVDSQVTMMFWYRQQPGQSLTLIATANQGSEATYESGFVIDKFPISRPNLTFSTLTVSNMSPEDSSIYLCSVEAATSLFGNSYGYTFGSGTRLTVV.

The chain joins TRBV4-2 to TRBJ1-1, with a tentative D call TRBD1 (6 bases). Germline lookup yields CDR1 LGHNA and CDR2 YNFKEQ. The CDR3 has 17 amino acids. V was pared by 3 bases and J by 2 bases, with 19 bases between. The CDR3 is CASSQNHRVGENTEAFF. For the CDR3, the DNA is TGTGCCAGCAGCCAGAACCACAGGGTTGGGGAAAACACTGAAGCTTTCTTT.

The CDR3 DNA reads as TGTGCCAGCACCTCATGGGGCGCCGGGACCCAGTACTTC. Residues: CASTSWGAGTQYF. The J gene is TRBJ2-5, the V gene TRBV7-8, with TRBD1 as a possible D gene (5 bases). The CDR3 has 13 residues. Germline V gives CDR1 SGHVS, CDR2 FQNEAQ. Trimming shortened V by 7 bases and J by 7 bases, and 16 bases separated the two germline ends.

This clone was seen at least ten times. Other DNA sequences within the sample encode an identical CDR3. This sequence joins TRBV30 and TRBJ1-6, with D tentatively TRBD1 (6 bases). Looked up from germline, CDR1 is GTSNPN and CDR2 is SVGIG (reference sequence). Trimming cost V 0 bases and J 6 bases, with 9 bases left between them. The CDR3 length is 14 residues. The CDR3 region is CAWSVGTLNSPLHF. The CDR3 DNA sequence: TGTGCCTGGAGTGTAGGGACACTTAATTCACCCCTCCACTTT.

V is TRBV15 and J is TRBJ1-2; D might be TRBD1 (5 bases). The CDR3 runs to 16 residues. V was cut by 0 bases and J by 4 bases, with 15 bases left in between. The germline gives CDR1 LNHNV, CDR2 YYDKDF (reference sequence). The CDR3 sequence is CATSRDQMTTVYGYTF. In DNA form, the CDR3 reads TGTGCCACCAGCAGAGACCAAATGACGACAGTCTATGGCTACACCTTC.

This clone came up many times. The gene calls are TRBV30 and TRBJ1-2; 7 bases line up with TRBD1. Looked up from germline, CDR1 is GTSNPN and CDR2 is SVGIG (reference sequence). This CDR3 region has 18 residues. The J segment lost 6 bases and the V segment lost 0 bases, leaving 19 bases of the junction unmatched. The CDR3 sequence is CAWSVPTLDRAFKDGYTF. DNA for the CDR3: TGTGCCTGGAGTGTACCGACCCTCGACAGGGCATTTAAGGATGGCTACACCTTC.

J is TRBJ1-2 and V is TRBV4-3, with TRBD1 identical over 7 bases. V trimming: 0 bases; J trimming: 6 bases; junction bases outside the gene matches: 7. CDR1 is LGHNA and CDR2 is YSLEER in the germline V gene. CDR3 length: 15 amino acids. This CDR3 reads CASSQDITGVDGYTF. CDR3 DNA sequence: TGCGCCAGCAGCCAAGATATCACAGGGGTGGATGGCTACACCTTC.

In nucleotides, the CDR3 is TGTGCCAGCGGCCTGACAGGGGCGTTGGCAGGTTCACCCCTCCACTTT. This sequence encodes CASGLTGALAGSPLHF. This chain links TRBV5-6 with TRBJ1-6; 8 bases are a match to TRBD1. Losses at the gene ends were 7 bases for V and 9 bases for J; bases not matched to a gene: 15. The CDR3 spans 16 residues. Germline values: CDR1 SGHDT, CDR2 YYEEEE. Combining the CDR3 with reference TRBV5-6 and TRBJ1-6 gives the whole variable domain DAGVTQSPTHLIKTRGQQVTLRCSPKSGHDTVSWYQQALGQGPQFIFQYYEEEERQRGNFPDRFSGHQFPNYSSELNVNALLLGDSALYLCASGLTGALAGSPLHFGNGTRLTVT.

The DNA of the CDR3 is TGCGCCAGCAGCTTGTATTTTGGCAGGGAAGGGACCGGGGAGCTGTTTTTT. Its protein product is CASSLYFGREGTGELFF. This sequence joins TRBV5-1 and TRBJ2-2; TRBD1 is a possible D gene (5 bases). The length of the CDR3 is 17 residues. Trimming left V 1 base short and J 5 bases short, with 18 bases between. Germline V gene data show CDR1 as SGHRS and CDR2 as YFSETQ.

The chain uses TRBV24-1 and TRBJ2-1, with 14 bases fitting TRBD2. Germline trimming cut 2 bases from V and 7 bases from J; bases unmatched to any gene: 3. The CDR3 is made up of 16 amino acids. The germline gives CDR1 KGHDR, CDR2 SFDVKD. The CDR3 bases are TGTGCCACCAGTGATTCGGGACTAGCGGGGGCTAATGAGCAGTTCTTC. It yields the protein CATSDSGLAGANEQFF.

The chain combines TRBV27 with TRBJ1-2; maybe TRBD1 (6 bases). Trimming took off 4 bases at V and 1 base at J, with 7 bases between the two ends. CDR3 length: 13 residues. Per germline, CDR1 MNHEY and CDR2 SMNVEV (reference sequence). The CDR3 reads CASSWTVNYGYTF. The CDR3 DNA is TGTGCCAGCAGTTGGACAGTTAACTATGGCTACACCTTC.